This is a list of T cell receptor beta chains from one sample in a study of T cells expressing NK-cell markers. TCRdb reanalyzed the 5' RACE reads, giving one entry per CDR3 protein sequence and no DNA. The sample table includes some 150,000 distinct CDR3 sequences. Input material: blood T cells: a sorted CD56 or NKG2C T cell subset, CD4+ or CD8+ T cells, or bulk PBMC T cells (not recorded which). These receptors all stem from a woman aged 50 to 60 in good health. Both conserved end residues are part of each CDR3.

V gene: TRBV4-1; J gene: TRBJ2-3; CDR3 protein: CASSQTSGTSGTDTQYF
V gene: TRBV12-3/TRBV12-4; J gene: TRBJ1-2; CDR3 protein: CASSLGGTGYGYTF
V gene: TRBV19; J gene: TRBJ2-2; CDR3 protein: CATAPLAANTGELFF
V gene: TRBV20-1; J gene: TRBJ2-7; CDR3 protein: CSARALLTPGGEQYF
V gene: TRBV2; J gene: TRBJ1-5; CDR3 protein: CASSETGNNQPQHF
V gene: TRBV18; J gene: TRBJ2-5; CDR3 protein: CASSPRDTYEETQYF
V gene: TRBV18; J gene: TRBJ1-1; CDR3 protein: CASSSSTRAPTENTEAFF
V gene: TRBV7-9; J gene: TRBJ2-4; CDR3 protein: CASSRGRDIQYF
V gene: TRBV7-9; J gene: TRBJ2-1; CDR3 protein: CASSPSINEQFF
V gene: TRBV4-1; J gene: TRBJ1-4; CDR3 protein: CASSRGTSNEKLFF
V gene: TRBV5-1; J gene: TRBJ1-2; CDR3 protein: CASSSTGGGYTF
V gene: TRBV7-2; J gene: TRBJ2-7; CDR3 protein: CASSSSGTRNPYEQYF
V gene: TRBV6-1; J gene: TRBJ2-1; CDR3 protein: CASGNPNPTYNEQFF
V gene: TRBV6-2/TRBV6-3; J gene: TRBJ2-7; CDR3 protein: CASSWGGMAYEQYF
V gene: TRBV11-3; J gene: TRBJ2-4; CDR3 protein: CASSLEFGSGIFQYF
V gene: TRBV14; J gene: TRBJ2-1; CDR3 protein: CATTRQGDTYNEQFF
V gene: TRBV5-1; J gene: TRBJ2-5; CDR3 protein: CASSLGQEWKYQETQYF